The 17 T cell receptor beta chains listed next were all sequenced from one sample in a study of blood T cell repertoires in COVID-19. Here immunoSEQ multiplex PCR was the method, and the copy in TCRdb shows in-frame clones only, minus some. The table has 200,000 to 250,000 clones, about 90% seen once. The sample taken for sequencing was peripheral blood. These receptor sequences come from a man aged 30-40 years with COVID-19, enrolled during active disease.

The V call is TRBV6-5, the J call TRBJ2-1; D call uncertain. This CDR3 region has 10 residues. V shed 7 bases and J shed 10 bases, with 8 bases lying between them. Germline V CDR1 and CDR2: MNHEY, SVGAGI. CDR3 sequence (DNA): TGTGCCAGCACCCTTCGGGAGCAGTTCTTC. Translation gives CASTLREQFF.

CDR3 loop: CASVQGSYNEQFF. CDR3 DNA sequence: TGTGCCAGCGTACAGGGGAGCTACAATGAGCAGTTCTTC. V and J are TRBV2 and TRBJ2-1; 7 bases align to TRBD1. Germline lookup yields CDR1 SNHLY and CDR2 FYNNEI. The V and J ends lost 8 bases and 3 bases, in that order; junction bases with no gene match: 4. The CDR3 totals 13 residues.

V usage is TRBV2 and J usage is TRBJ1-3; D unclear. CDR1 is SNHLY and CDR2 is FYNNEI in the germline V gene. The V end was cut by 7 bases, the J end by 0 bases, with 19 bases between. The CDR3 is made up of 17 amino acids. CDR3 sequence: CASNDGGGVNSGNTIYF. The CDR3 coding sequence is TGTGCCAGCAACGATGGCGGCGGAGTAAACTCTGGAAACACCATATATTTT. The full variable domain, rest sourced from reference TRBV2 and TRBJ1-3, is EPEVTQTPSHQVTQMGQEVILRCVPISNHLYFYWYRQILGQKVEFLVSFYNNEISEKSEIFDDQFSVERPDGSNFTLKIRSTKLEDSAMYFCASNDGGGVNSGNTIYFGEGSWLTVV.

The J gene is TRBJ1-1, the V gene TRBV9; 7 bases line up with TRBD1. The CDR3 is 14 amino acids. Germline CDR1 and CDR2: SGDLS and YYNGEE. V gave up 4 bases and J gave up 5 bases; unmatched junction bases: 8. CDR3 protein: CASSSQTGPTEAFF. CDR3 nucleotides: TGTGCCAGCAGCTCGCAGACAGGGCCGACTGAAGCTTTCTTT.

The chain joins TRBV4-3 to TRBJ2-1, with D unclear. This CDR3 contains 14 residues. Per germline, CDR1 LGHNA and CDR2 YSLEER. V lost 1 base and J 6 bases, leaving 10 bases between the germline ends. For the CDR3, the DNA is TGCGCCAGCAGCCAAGTCGACACGGCCAATGAGCAGTTCTTC. This encodes CASSQVDTANEQFF.

J is TRBJ1-1 and V is TRBV2; possible D gene TRBD1, 5 bases. This CDR3 comprises 14 residues. Trimming removed 6 bases from V and 4 bases from J, with 15 bases in between. The germline gives CDR1 SNHLY, CDR2 FYNNEI. CDR3 sequence reads: CASRYLVQGTEAFF. CDR3 in DNA: TGTGCCAGCAGATATTTGGTTCAGGGCACTGAAGCTTTCTTT. Together with reference TRBV2 and TRBJ1-1, the CDR3 gives the full variable domain: EPEVTQTPSHQVTQMGQEVILRCVPISNHLYFYWYRQILGQKVEFLVSFYNNEISEKSEIFDDQFSVERPDGSNFTLKIRSTKLEDSAMYFCASRYLVQGTEAFFGQGTRLTVV.

This chain uses TRBV19 with TRBJ2-6; 8 bases agree with TRBD1. With 8 bases clipped from V and 0 bases from J, the junction kept 15 bases outside the gene matches. CDR1 and CDR2 (germline): LNHDA, SQIVND (reference sequence). The CDR3 is made up of 19 amino acids. The CDR3: CASGTGSHWNYSGANVLTF. The CDR3 DNA reads as TGTGCCAGTGGGACAGGCAGCCACTGGAATTACTCTGGGGCCAACGTCCTGACTTTC.

This clone occurred a few times. The gene calls are TRBV2 and TRBJ2-7; D is ambiguous. The CDR3 contains 11 residues. CDR1 is SNHLY and CDR2 is FYNNEI in the germline V gene. Trimming pared 6 bases from V and 7 bases from J, leaving 10 bases between. For the CDR3, the DNA is TGTGCCAGCAGCATCCTCGAGGAGCAGTACTTC. It codes for CASSILEEQYF.

The chain uses TRBV28 and TRBJ2-1, with 15 bases fitting TRBD2. Germline CDR1 is MDHEN and CDR2 is SYDVKM. The J segment lost 8 bases and the V segment lost 5 bases, leaving 4 bases of the junction unmatched. The length of the CDR3 is 15 residues. CDR3 sequence reads: CASSRTSGRGYEQFF. CDR3 DNA sequence: TGTGCCAGCAGTCGGACTAGCGGGAGGGGCTATGAGCAGTTCTTC.

The rearrangement uses TRBV16 and TRBJ1-2; 7 positions agree with TRBD1. Germline CDR1 and CDR2: KGHSY and FQNENV. With V trimmed by 2 bases and J by 2 bases, 2 bases remained unmatched. The CDR3 contains 14 residues. CDR3 in amino acids: CASSQRDSNYGYTF. In DNA form, the CDR3 reads TGTGCCAGCAGCCAACGGGACAGCAACTATGGCTACACCTTC.

This rearrangement joins TRBV5-3 to TRBJ2-1, with no clear D. TRBV5-3 is noted as an ORF with a role that remains uncertain. The CDR3 length is 16 residues. Trimming cost V 0 bases and J 0 bases, with 10 bases left between them. The CDR3 region has the DNA TGTGCCAGAAGCTTGGCCGAGCGTCCCTCCTACAATGAGCAGTTCTTC. Protein product: CARSLAERPSYNEQFF.

This clone was observed a few times. The chain is built from TRBV12-3 or TRBV12-4 and TRBJ1-1; tentatively, D is TRBD1 (6 bases). Trimming shortened V by 2 bases and J by 5 bases, and 9 bases separated the two germline ends. This CDR3 has 13 residues. This CDR3 reads CASSLLGGTEAFF. DNA of the CDR3: TGTGCCAGCAGTTTACTAGGGGGAACTGAAGCTTTCTTT.

J is TRBJ1-1 and V is TRBV30; possibly TRBD1 for D (5 bases). CDR1 is GTSNPN and CDR2 is SVGIG in the germline V gene (reference sequence). This CDR3 comprises 13 residues. Deletions cut 2 bases from V and 1 base from J, with 8 bases between. CDR3 in DNA: TGTGCCTGGAGTATACAGGAGAACACTGAAGCTTTCTTT. This sequence encodes CAWSIQENTEAFF.

The chain links TRBV28 to TRBJ1-1, with D possibly TRBD1 on 5 matching bases. This CDR3 comprises 13 residues. Trimming cost V 6 bases and J 0 bases, with 8 bases left between them. Germline lookup yields CDR1 MDHEN and CDR2 SYDVKM. The CDR3 DNA is TGTGCCAGCAGCGGACATTTGAACACTGAAGCTTTCTTT. Protein sequence: CASSGHLNTEAFF.

V gene TRBV7-9 combines with J gene TRBJ1-5; 10 bases align to TRBD1. The CDR3 has 15 residues. The J segment lost 6 bases and the V segment lost 4 bases, leaving 6 bases of the junction unmatched. CDR1 and CDR2 (germline): SEHNR, FQNEAQ (reference sequence). The CDR3 DNA follows: TGTGCCAGCAGCTCGACGACAGGGGGCAGTCAGCCCCAGCATTTT. It translates to CASSSTTGGSQPQHF.

This rearrangement joins TRBV11-1 to TRBJ2-7, with 9 bases aligning to TRBD1. Trimming took 5 bases from V and 3 from J; bases not matched to a gene: 2. CDR1 and CDR2 from the germline V gene are SGHAT and FQDESV (reference sequence). The CDR3 contains 13 residues. This chain's CDR3 is CASSQDRGYEQYF. The CDR3 DNA sequence: TGTGCCAGCAGCCAGGACAGGGGCTACGAGCAGTACTTC.

The chain couples TRBV27 to TRBJ2-7, with a tentative D call TRBD1 (6 bases). The V end lost 2 bases, the J end lost 3 bases, and 8 bases lay between the germline ends. Germline V CDR1 and CDR2: MNHEY, SMNVEV (reference sequence). This CDR3 region has 13 residues. This CDR3 reads CASSLVQGYEQYF. The CDR3 coding sequence is TGTGCCAGCAGTTTAGTACAGGGCTACGAGCAGTACTTC.